A selection of T cell receptor beta chains follows, all from one sample in a study of cytomegalovirus exposure and HLA in healthy donors. This table comes from immunoSEQ multiplex PCR, and its TCRdb copy is limited to in-frame clones, with some not included. The sample records 75,000 to 100,000 clones, around 8% being singletons. Sequencing input: PBMCs. The receptors here all came from a man in his forties or fifties in good health and CMV-seronegative. Each CDR3 is given with its conserved first and last residue. The D gene is left open where the match is weak. Expanded clones get a size class; other rows say once, few or many, or leave the size out.

cdr3_nt,cdr3_aa,j_call,clone_size,d_call,v_call
TGTGCCAGCAGCTCCAGGGTCTTAGGCGTCGAGCAGTACTTC,CASSSRVLGVEQYF,TRBJ2-7,NA,NA,TRBV7-8
TGTGCCAGCCTCATGGAGGGTGTTGGCAATGAGCAGTTCTTC,CASLMEGVGNEQFF,TRBJ2-1,few,NA,TRBV19
TGTGCCAGCTCAAGGGACACCCTCTCTGGGGCCAACGTCCTGACTTTC,CASSRDTLSGANVLTF,TRBJ2-6,few,NA,TRBV18
TGCGCCAGCAGCTTTGAAGGACACCCGAACACTGAAGCTTTCTTT,CASSFEGHPNTEAFF,TRBJ1-1,few,NA,TRBV5-1
TGTGCCAGTAGGGGGACAGGAATTACCGAGACCCAGTACTTC,CASRGTGITETQYF,TRBJ2-5,NA,TRBD1,TRBV19
TGTGCCAGCAGCGAAGACAGGGGGCTGGGCAATCAGCCCCAGCATTTT,CASSEDRGLGNQPQHF,TRBJ1-5,NA,TRBD1,TRBV5-8
TGTGCCAGCAGAGCAGGGCGAAGCTCCTACAATGAGCAGTTCTTC,CASRAGRSSYNEQFF,TRBJ2-1,few,NA,TRBV2
TGTGCCAGCAGCTTACTTGGCAACTCTGGAAACACCATATATTTT,CASSLLGNSGNTIYF,TRBJ1-3,NA,NA,TRBV7-8
TGTGCCAGCAGCGAAGGGACAGGGCTTAATCAGCCCCAGCATTTT,CASSEGTGLNQPQHF,TRBJ1-5,few,TRBD1,TRBV7-8
TGTACCAGCAGTGAAGATAGGGGAAAAGGGGATAAGGCTTTCTTT,CTSSEDRGKGDKAFF,TRBJ1-1,NA,NA,TRBV2
TGTGCCAGCAGCACTAGCCAGAAGTTACGTTTTTCGCAGTTCTTC,CASSTSQKLRFSQFF,TRBJ2-1,few,NA,TRBV5-6
TGCGCCAGCCGGACAGGGGAGGGTCAGCCCCAGCATTTT,CASRTGEGQPQHF,TRBJ1-5,few,TRBD1,TRBV10-2
TGTGCCAGCAGGGGTACAGGGGCCGTGGGGACCCAGTACTTC,CASRGTGAVGTQYF,TRBJ2-5,NA,TRBD1,TRBV6-6
TGTGCCAGCAGTTCACTAGACAGGGGGGCGAACACTGAAGCTTTCTTT,CASSSLDRGANTEAFF,TRBJ1-1,few,TRBD1,TRBV28
TGCGCCAGCAGCCCCGGACAGTTCCAAGAGACCCAGTACTTC,CASSPGQFQETQYF,TRBJ2-5,NA,NA,TRBV5-1
TGTGCCAGCAGCTTAGGGATAGGGAGCCACGAGCAGTACTTC,CASSLGIGSHEQYF,TRBJ2-7,NA,NA,TRBV7-2
TGCGCCAGCGCCAAAGAGGGTTACGCTGGAAACACCATATATTTT,CASAKEGYAGNTIYF,TRBJ1-3,NA,NA,TRBV5-1
TGTGCCAGCAGGATCCGGGGTACGCAGTATTTT,CASRIRGTQYF,TRBJ2-3,few,NA,TRBV7-2
TGTGCCAGCAGTGTCAGGGGGTTAACCTACGAGCAGTACTTC,CASSVRGLTYEQYF,TRBJ2-7,NA,TRBD1,TRBV28
TGTGCCAGCACCGAGACACGGACCGGGGAGCTGTTTTTT,CASTETRTGELFF,TRBJ2-2,few,NA,TRBV28
TGCAGCCGCGCAATTAGGGGAAAAAGCTACAATGAGCAGTTCTTC,CSRAIRGKSYNEQFF,TRBJ2-1,few,NA,TRBV29-1